Listed below are T cell receptor beta chains from one sample, sequenced in a study of T cell changes during pregnancy in multiple sclerosis. TCRdb's copy holds only in-frame clones and misses some; the assay was immunoSEQ multiplex PCR. The table has some 63,000 clones, roughly 91% seen once; the top ten hold around 0.85%. The sample in question was peripheral blood, obtained before pregnancy. These receptor sequences come from a female donor with multiple sclerosis, enrolled in a pregnancy study. Each CDR3 is given with its conserved first and last residue. Each record gives: D gene, J gene, clone size, V gene, CDR3 DNA, CDR3 protein. A D gene is named only where the DNA matches it firmly. The size field is filled for only some rows; it gives once, few, many or a size class.

TRBD1	TRBJ2-7	once	TRBV5-5	TGTGCCAGCAGCCGGGACAGGGTCTACGAGCAGTACTTC	CASSRDRVYEQYF
TRBD2	TRBJ2-1	many	TRBV4-2	TGTGCCAGCAGCCCCCGACTAGCAGTCGAGAATGAGCAGTTCTTC	CASSPRLAVENEQFF
-	TRBJ2-5	-	TRBV20-1	TGCAGTGCCCAGTACCAAGAGACCCAGTACTTC	CSAQYQETQYF
-	TRBJ2-5	-	TRBV19	TGTGCCAGTAGCGCCGGGTCTAGGCCGGGTGAGACCCAGTACTTC	CASSAGSRPGETQYF
TRBD1	TRBJ2-7	-	TRBV2	TGTGCCAGCACTATGGCCACCGGGACAGCCTACGAGCAGTACTTC	CASTMATGTAYEQYF
-	TRBJ2-5	-	TRBV6-5	TGTGCCAGCAGTCCAGGGGAGACCCAGTACTTC	CASSPGETQYF
-	TRBJ1-2	once	TRBV23-1	TGCGCCAGCAGTCACCTGGACAGCGCTCGCACCTTC	CASSHLDSARTF
-	TRBJ2-3	-	TRBV9	TGTGCCAGCAGCGTACGGGACTCTCGCACAGATACGCAGTATTTT	CASSVRDSRTDTQYF
-	TRBJ2-1	-	TRBV4-2	TGTGCCAGCAGCCAAGATTTAGATAGCGGCTACAATGAGCAGTTCTTC	CASSQDLDSGYNEQFF
TRBD1	TRBJ1-3	-	TRBV5-6	TGTGCCAGCAGCCGAGACAGGGGGGACACCATATATTTT	CASSRDRGDTIYF
-	TRBJ2-6	-	TRBV30	TGTGCCTGGAGTGTCCAGGGTGGGGCCAACGTCCTGACTTTC	CAWSVQGGANVLTF
-	TRBJ2-3	-	TRBV7-2	TGTGCCAGCAGCTTAGAGCTAGCGAGAAATACGCAGTATTTT	CASSLELARNTQYF
-	TRBJ1-2	-	TRBV6-5	TGTGCCAGCAGGGGGGGGGTCCTCTATGGCTACACCTTC	CASRGGVLYGYTF
-	TRBJ1-3	-	TRBV18	TGTGCCAGCTCACCAGGCGGGGGAGGAAACACCATATATTTT	CASSPGGGGNTIYF
TRBD2	TRBJ2-5	-	TRBV9	TGTGCCAGCAGCGCCGCGGGACTAGCGGGTGGGAAGGACCAGTACTTC	CASSAAGLAGGKDQYF
TRBD1	TRBJ1-4	once	TRBV6-5	TGTGCCAGCAGTTCCCTGGGACAGGGGGGAAATGAAAAACTGTTTTTT	CASSSLGQGGNEKLFF
-	TRBJ1-1	-	TRBV7-6	TGTGCCAGCAGCTTACGACAGGTAATGAACACTGAAGCTTTCTTT	CASSLRQVMNTEAFF
-	TRBJ2-1	-	TRBV18	TGTGCCAGCTCACCCGGCGGCGGGATCAATGAGCAGTTCTTC	CASSPGGGINEQFF
TRBD1	TRBJ1-1	-	TRBV7-8	TGTGCCAGCAGCCCACCGACAGGGCTGAACACTGAAGCTTTCTTT	CASSPPTGLNTEAFF
TRBD2	TRBJ2-3	-	TRBV7-6	TGTGCCAGCAGCTTATCTAGCGGCGGTGATACGCAGTATTTT	CASSLSSGGDTQYF
-	TRBJ1-1	-	TRBV14	TGTGCCAGCAGCCAATCTTCCCTCCGGGGAGGCACTGAAGCTTTCTTT	CASSQSSLRGGTEAFF
TRBD1	TRBJ2-7	-	TRBV6-1	TGTGCCAGCAGTGAAGTAGGCCTGGACAGGGGTTTCGAGCAGTACTTC	CASSEVGLDRGFEQYF
-	TRBJ1-3	-	TRBV28	TGTGCCGCGACGCAGGGGCTCTCTGGAAACACCATATATTTT	CAATQGLSGNTIYF
TRBD1	TRBJ1-2	-	TRBV29-1	TGCAGCGTTCCGGCGGACAGGGGGAATGGCTACACCTTC	CSVPADRGNGYTF
-	TRBJ2-1	-	TRBV10-3	TGTGCCATCAGTCCCGACAGTATCTACAATGAGCAGTTCTTC	CAISPDSIYNEQFF
-	TRBJ2-3	-	TRBV19	TGTGCCAGTAGCAAGGGACATGGCACAGATACGCAGTATTTT	CASSKGHGTDTQYF
TRBD1	TRBJ2-7	-	TRBV30	TGTGCCTGGAGTGCAAAAATCAGACCGGGACAGACCTACGAGCAGTACTTC	CAWSAKIRPGQTYEQYF
-	TRBJ2-2	once	TRBV6-4	TGTGCCAGCAGTGACGGCTTTACCGGGGAGCTGTTTTTT	CASSDGFTGELFF
TRBD1	TRBJ1-1	-	TRBV29-1	TGCAGCGTTGACGAGGGGGCAGGGGCTGAAGCTTTCTTT	CSVDEGAGAEAFF
-	TRBJ2-3	-	TRBV5-5	TGTGCCAGCAGCCCCGGTCCTGATACGCAGTATTTT	CASSPGPDTQYF
-	TRBJ1-2	-	TRBV6-6	TGTGCCGGATTGGTCGACGGGGTTGGGGGGGGCTACACCTTC	CAGLVDGVGGGYTF
-	TRBJ1-1	-	TRBV7-9	TGTGCCAGCAGCTTCTCACGGGGCACTGAAGCTTTCTTT	CASSFSRGTEAFF
-	TRBJ2-5	-	TRBV7-7	TGTGCCAGCAGCTTAAGCGCCGTTTCGGGGACCCAGTACTTC	CASSLSAVSGTQYF
-	TRBJ2-2	-	TRBV14	TGTGCCAGCAGCACCCGGGGTTTTCGAGGACGCGGGGAGCTGTTTTTT	CASSTRGFRGRGELFF
TRBD2	TRBJ2-7	-	TRBV11-3	TGTGCCAGCAGCGAGACTAGCGGGGGGTACGAGCAGTACTTC	CASSETSGGYEQYF
TRBD1	TRBJ2-7	-	TRBV18	TGTGCCAGCTCACCAAAAACCGGGACAGGGCCCTACGAGCAGTACTTC	CASSPKTGTGPYEQYF
TRBD1	TRBJ1-2	-	TRBV5-5	TGTGCCAGCAGCTTGGGGGGCAGGGGGTATGGCTACACCTTC	CASSLGGRGYGYTF
-	TRBJ2-3	-	TRBV6-5	TGTGCCACCGAATCGGGTAGGAACACAGATACGCAGTATTTT	CATESGRNTDTQYF
-	TRBJ1-1	-	TRBV9	TGTGCCAGCAAGACTGATATGAACACTGAAGCTTTCTTT	CASKTDMNTEAFF
TRBD1	TRBJ1-6	-	TRBV6-5	TGTGCCAGTCGACAGGGGGCTTATAATTCACCCCTCCACTTT	CASRQGAYNSPLHF
TRBD1	TRBJ2-7	-	TRBV25-1	TGTGCCAGCCGCAGGGGGTACGAGCAGTACTTC	CASRRGYEQYF